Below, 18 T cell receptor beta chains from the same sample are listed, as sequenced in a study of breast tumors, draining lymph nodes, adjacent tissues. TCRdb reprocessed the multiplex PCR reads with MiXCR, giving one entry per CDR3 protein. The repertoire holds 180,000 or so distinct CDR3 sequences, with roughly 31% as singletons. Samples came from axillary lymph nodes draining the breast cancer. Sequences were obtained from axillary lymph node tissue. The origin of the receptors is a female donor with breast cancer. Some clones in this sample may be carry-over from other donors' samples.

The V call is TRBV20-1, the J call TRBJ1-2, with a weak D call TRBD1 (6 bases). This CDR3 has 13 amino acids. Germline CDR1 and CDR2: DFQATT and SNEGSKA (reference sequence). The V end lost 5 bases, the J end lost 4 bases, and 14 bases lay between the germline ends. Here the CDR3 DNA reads TGCAGTGCTCGGACGGGGGGCATCTATGGCTACACCTTC. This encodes CSARTGGIYGYTF.

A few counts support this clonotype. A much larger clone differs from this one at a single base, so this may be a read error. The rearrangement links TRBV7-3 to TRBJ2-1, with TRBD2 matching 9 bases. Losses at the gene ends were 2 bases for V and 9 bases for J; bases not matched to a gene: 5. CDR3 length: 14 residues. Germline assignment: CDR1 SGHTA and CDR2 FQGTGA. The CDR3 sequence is CASSLAGGISEQFF. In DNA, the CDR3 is TGTGCCAGCAGCTTAGCGGGGGGGATCAGTGAGCAGTTCTTC.

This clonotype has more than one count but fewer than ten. CDR3 loop: CASSLEAYTEAFF. The CDR3 region has the DNA TGCGCCAGCAGCTTGGAGGCGTACACTGAAGCTTTCTTT. The chain combines TRBV5-1 with TRBJ1-1; the D is unclear. Trimming left V 0 bases short and J 3 bases short, with 6 bases between. CDR1 and CDR2 from the germline V gene are SGHRS and YFSETQ. The CDR3 is 13 residues long.

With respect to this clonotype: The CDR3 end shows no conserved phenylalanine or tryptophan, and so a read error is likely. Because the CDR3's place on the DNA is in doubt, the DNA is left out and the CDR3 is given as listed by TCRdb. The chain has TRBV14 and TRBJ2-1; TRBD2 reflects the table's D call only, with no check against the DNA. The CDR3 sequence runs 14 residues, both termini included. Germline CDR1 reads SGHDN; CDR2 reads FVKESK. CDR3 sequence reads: CASSQLAGYNEQSL.

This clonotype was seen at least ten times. CDR3 sequence reads: CASSLVRGRNEQFF. The CDR3 DNA sequence: TGTGCCAGCAGCTTAGTAAGGGGACGGAATGAGCAGTTCTTC. This chain joins TRBV7-8 and TRBJ2-1; D assignment may be TRBD1 or TRBD2 (5 bases each). Germline CDR1 SGHVS, CDR2 FQNEAQ. The V and J ends lost 1 base and 7 bases respectively, with 11 bases between them. The CDR3 runs to 14 residues.

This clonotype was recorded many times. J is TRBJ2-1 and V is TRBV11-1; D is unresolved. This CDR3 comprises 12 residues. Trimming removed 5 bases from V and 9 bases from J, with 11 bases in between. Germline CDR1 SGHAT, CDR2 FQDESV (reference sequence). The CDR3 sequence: CASSHLLPEQFF. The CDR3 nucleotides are TGTGCCAGCAGCCACCTCTTACCTGAGCAGTTCTTC.

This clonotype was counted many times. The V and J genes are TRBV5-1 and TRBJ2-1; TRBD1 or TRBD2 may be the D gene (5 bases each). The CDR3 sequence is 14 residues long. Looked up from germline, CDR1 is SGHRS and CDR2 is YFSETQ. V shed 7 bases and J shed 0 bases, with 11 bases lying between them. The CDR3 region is CASVRDLSYNEQFF. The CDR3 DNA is TGCGCCAGCGTTCGGGACCTCTCCTACAATGAGCAGTTCTTC.

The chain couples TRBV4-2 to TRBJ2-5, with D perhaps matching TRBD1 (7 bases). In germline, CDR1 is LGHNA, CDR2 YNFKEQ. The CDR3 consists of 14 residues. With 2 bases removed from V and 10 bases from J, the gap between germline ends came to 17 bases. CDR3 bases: TGTGCCAGCAGCCAATCCGCAGGGGGGTTAGACCAGTACTTC. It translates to CASSQSAGGLDQYF.

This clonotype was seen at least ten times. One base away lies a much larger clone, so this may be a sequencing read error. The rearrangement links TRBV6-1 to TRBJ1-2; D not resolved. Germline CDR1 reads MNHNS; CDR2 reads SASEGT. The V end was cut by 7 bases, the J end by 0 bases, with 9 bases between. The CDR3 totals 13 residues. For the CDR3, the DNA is TGTGCCAGCATGCCCCGAGCTAACTATGGCTACACCTTC. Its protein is CASMPRANYGYTF.

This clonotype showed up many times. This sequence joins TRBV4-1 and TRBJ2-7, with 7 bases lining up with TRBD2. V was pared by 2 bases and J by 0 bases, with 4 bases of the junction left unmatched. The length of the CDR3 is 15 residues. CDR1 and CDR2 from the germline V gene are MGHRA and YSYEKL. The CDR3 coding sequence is TGCGCCAGCAGCCAAAGGGAGGGGATCTCCTACGAGCAGTACTTC. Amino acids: CASSQREGISYEQYF.

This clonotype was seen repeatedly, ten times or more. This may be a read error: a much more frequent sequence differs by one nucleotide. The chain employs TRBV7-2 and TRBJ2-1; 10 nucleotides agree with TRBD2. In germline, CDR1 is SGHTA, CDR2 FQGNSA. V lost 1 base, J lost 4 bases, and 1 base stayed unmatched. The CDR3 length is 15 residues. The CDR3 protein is CASSLELAGYNEQFF. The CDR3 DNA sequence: TGTGCCAGCAGCTTAGAACTAGCGGGGTACAATGAGCAGTTCTTC. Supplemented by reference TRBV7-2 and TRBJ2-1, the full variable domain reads GAGVSQSPSNKVTEKGKDVELRCDPISGHTALYWYRQSLGQGLEFLIYFQGNSAPDKSGLPSDRFSAERTGGSVSTLTIQRTQQEDSAVYLCASSLELAGYNEQFFGPGTRLTVL.

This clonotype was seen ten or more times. Here the CDR3 DNA reads TGCGCCAGCCAATATACGGTCCCTAGCTATGAGCAGTTCTTC. It is translated as CASQYTVPSYEQFF. This chain links TRBV5-1 with TRBJ2-1; a possible D gene is TRBD2 (5 bases). V shed 7 bases and J shed 8 bases, with 19 bases lying between them. There are 14 residues in the CDR3. Germline assignment: CDR1 SGHRS and CDR2 YFSETQ.

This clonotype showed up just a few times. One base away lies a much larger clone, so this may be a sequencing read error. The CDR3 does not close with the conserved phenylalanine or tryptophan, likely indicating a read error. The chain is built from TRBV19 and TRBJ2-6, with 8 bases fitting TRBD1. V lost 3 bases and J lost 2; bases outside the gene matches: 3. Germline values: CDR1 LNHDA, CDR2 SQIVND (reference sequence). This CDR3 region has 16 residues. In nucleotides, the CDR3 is TGTGCCAGTAGTATGGCAGGGGGCGCTGGGGCCAACGTCCTGACTTCC. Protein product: CASSMAGGAGANVLTS.

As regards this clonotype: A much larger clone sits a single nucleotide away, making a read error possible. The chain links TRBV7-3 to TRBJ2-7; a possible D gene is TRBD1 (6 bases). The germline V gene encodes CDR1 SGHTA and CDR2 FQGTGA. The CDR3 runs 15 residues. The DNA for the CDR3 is TGTGCCAGCAGGGAAGCCGGGACAACTCCCTACGAGCAGCACTTC. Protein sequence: CASREAGTTPYEQHF.

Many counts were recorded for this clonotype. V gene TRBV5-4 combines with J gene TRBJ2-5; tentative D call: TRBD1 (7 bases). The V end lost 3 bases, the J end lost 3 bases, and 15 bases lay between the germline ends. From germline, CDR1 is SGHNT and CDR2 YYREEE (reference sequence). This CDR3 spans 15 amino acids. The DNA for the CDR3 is TGTGCCAGCAGCTCGTTGGGCAGGGGGGAAGAGACCCAGTACTTC. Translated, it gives CASSSLGRGEETQYF.

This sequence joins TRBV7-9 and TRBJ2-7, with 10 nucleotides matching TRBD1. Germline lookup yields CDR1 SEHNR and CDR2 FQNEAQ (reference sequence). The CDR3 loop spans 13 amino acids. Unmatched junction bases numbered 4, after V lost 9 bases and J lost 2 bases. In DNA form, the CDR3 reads TGTGCCAGTAAGGGGACAGGGGCCTACGAGCAGTACTTC. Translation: CASKGTGAYEQYF.

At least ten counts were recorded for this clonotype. CDR3 sequence (DNA): TGTGCCAGCAGCGTAGGACCCAACAATGAGCAGTTCTTC. Encoded protein: CASSVGPNNEQFF. This rearrangement joins TRBV9 to TRBJ2-1; D gene ambiguous. V shed 0 bases and J shed 5 bases, with 6 bases lying between them. The CDR3 totals 13 residues. CDR1 and CDR2 from the germline V gene are SGDLS and YYNGEE.

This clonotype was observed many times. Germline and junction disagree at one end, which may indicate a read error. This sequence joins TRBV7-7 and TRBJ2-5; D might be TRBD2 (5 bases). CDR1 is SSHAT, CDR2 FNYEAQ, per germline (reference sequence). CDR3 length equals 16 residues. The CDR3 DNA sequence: TGTGCTAGCAGCGCCGGTGGGAGTGGGGTTCAAGAGACCCAGTACTTC. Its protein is CASSAGGSGVQETQYF. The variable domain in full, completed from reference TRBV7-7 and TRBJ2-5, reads GAGVSQSPRYKVTKRGQDVTLRCDPISSHATLYWYQQALGQGPEFLTYFNYEAQPDKSGLPSDRFSAERPEGSISTLTIQRTEQRDSAMYRCASSAGGSGVQETQYFGPGTRLLVL.